These 16 T cell receptor beta chains originate from one sample sequenced in a study of Ad26.COV2.S vaccination and SARS-CoV-2 variants. Measured with immunoSEQ multiplex PCR; TCRdb has only the in-frame clones, and not every one. The repertoire holds under 550,000 clones, with approximately 92% as singletons. Treatment noted: over 15 received Ad26.COV2.S at low or high dose, single or two shots; about five received placebo; per-sample allocation not given. Sample collection was performed on day 63 after the first vaccine or placebo injection. The input for sequencing was peripheral blood, taken in a trial of Ad26.COV2.S vaccine versus placebo. The receptors stem from a person aged 18-60 years who received the Ad26.COV2.S COVID-19 vaccine or a placebo.

V usage is TRBV19 and J usage is TRBJ1-2; D gene unclear. The length of the CDR3 is 13 residues. V lost 5 bases to trimming and J lost 2 bases, with 9 bases between them. Germline loops: CDR1 LNHDA, CDR2 SQIVND (reference sequence). Here the CDR3 reads CASSLALNYGYTF. CDR3 DNA: TGTGCCAGTAGTCTTGCTTTAAACTATGGCTACACCTTC.

The rearrangement joins TRBV6-6 to TRBJ2-7; 10 bases match TRBD1. CDR3 length: 15 amino acids. After removal of 8 bases from V and 3 bases from J, the junction contained 10 bases not matched to a gene. Germline CDR1 and CDR2: MNHNY and SVGAGI (reference sequence). The CDR3 nucleotides read TGTGCCAGCTCCACGGGACAGGGGCCCTTCTACGAGCAGTACTTC. Translated: CASSTGQGPFYEQYF.

The chain employs TRBV30 and TRBJ1-4; TRBD1 agrees at 8 bases. Germline CDR1 reads GTSNPN; CDR2 reads SVGIG (reference sequence). The junction had 2 bases not matched to a gene; V was cut back by 1 base and J by 1 base. The CDR3 is 15 amino acids. As DNA, the CDR3 is TGTGCCTGGAGTGCGACAGGGGTAACTAATGAAAAACTGTTTTTT. Its translation: CAWSATGVTNEKLFF.

This sequence joins TRBV9 and TRBJ2-2; D gene unclear. Trimming stripped 0 bases from V and 0 bases from J, with 3 bases between. The CDR3 length is 14 residues. The germline gives CDR1 SGDLS, CDR2 YYNGEE. DNA for the CDR3: TGTGCCAGCAGCGTAGACCCGAACACCGGGGAGCTGTTTTTT. Protein sequence: CASSVDPNTGELFF.

The chain has TRBV30 and TRBJ1-1; possible D gene TRBD1, 6 bases. V was shortened by 0 bases and J by 4 bases, with 9 bases between the two germline ends. Germline-derived CDR1 and CDR2 are GTSNPN and SVGIG (reference sequence). CDR3 size: 13 residues. The chain's CDR3 is CAWSVTGTTEAFF. The CDR3, as DNA: TGTGCCTGGAGTGTAACAGGGACCACTGAAGCTTTCTTT.

The chain carries TRBV30 and TRBJ2-2, with 10 positions matching TRBD2. Germline CDR1 GTSNPN, CDR2 SVGIG (reference sequence). The trim removed 0 bases at V and 6 bases at J, leaving 4 bases unmatched. This CDR3 has 15 residues. The CDR3, as DNA: TGTGCCTGGAGTGTAATAGCGGGAGGCGCCGGGGAGCTGTTTTTT. This translates into CAWSVIAGGAGELFF.

This chain uses TRBV14 with TRBJ2-5; D uncertain. The V end was cut by 5 bases, the J end by 13 bases, with 20 bases between. Germline-derived CDR1 and CDR2 are SGHDN and FVKESK. The CDR3 totals 13 residues. CDR3 region: CASSFKGASLSYF. In DNA, the CDR3 is TGTGCCAGCAGCTTTAAAGGTGCCAGTTTATCGTACTTC.

This clone was picked up many times. This chain links TRBV11-2 with TRBJ2-2; D is unresolved. Trimming shortened V by 4 bases and J by 1 base, and 4 bases separated the two germline ends. The CDR3 runs to 13 residues. Germline V CDR1 and CDR2: SGHAT, FQNNGV. CDR3 sequence reads: CASSYMNTGELFF. The CDR3 DNA sequence: TGTGCCAGCAGCTATATGAACACCGGGGAGCTGTTTTTT.

The chain combines TRBV27 with TRBJ2-1; tentative D call: TRBD2 (6 bases). Germline V gene lookup returns CDR1 MNHEY and CDR2 SMNVEV (reference sequence). CDR3 length: 14 amino acids. V lost 2 bases to trimming and J lost 7 bases, with 12 bases between them. Here the CDR3 reads CASSLVGGLNEQFF. The CDR3 DNA reads TGTGCCAGCAGTTTAGTAGGAGGGTTGAATGAGCAGTTCTTC.

The chain combines TRBV9 with TRBJ2-2; 14 nucleotides match TRBD2. Germline V lookup: CDR1 SGDLS, CDR2 YYNGEE. Trimming removed 4 bases from V and 2 bases from J; junction bases left unmatched: 7. The CDR3 length is 18 residues. CDR3 DNA: TGTGCCAGCAGCTTTGGGACTAGCGGGAGTAGAAACACCGGGGAGCTGTTTTTT. Its protein product is CASSFGTSGSRNTGELFF.

V is TRBV27 and J is TRBJ2-5; D possibly uses TRBD1 or TRBD2 (5 bases each). V shed 2 bases and J shed 2 bases, with 9 bases lying between them. In germline, CDR1 is MNHEY, CDR2 SMNVEV (reference sequence). The CDR3 length is 14 residues. Written as DNA, the CDR3 is TGTGCCAGCAGTTTAGGGGGATTACAAGAGACCCAGTACTTC. Protein sequence: CASSLGGLQETQYF.

This clone showed up just once. The gene calls are TRBV9 and TRBJ2-1, with D hard to call. Trimming stripped 2 bases from V and 0 bases from J, with 9 bases between. Germline lookup yields CDR1 SGDLS and CDR2 YYNGEE. This CDR3 contains 15 residues. This CDR3 is CASSVASSSYNEQFF. The CDR3 DNA follows: TGTGCCAGCAGCGTCGCGTCCAGCTCCTACAATGAGCAGTTCTTC.

In the case of this clone: This specimen includes other DNA sequences encoding the same CDR3. This sequence joins TRBV5-1 and TRBJ2-2, with TRBD1 identical over 8 bases. V lost 3 bases, J lost 2 bases, and 6 bases stayed unmatched. Germline CDR1 SGHRS, CDR2 YFSETQ. CDR3 length: 16 residues. DNA of the CDR3: TGCGCCAGCAGCTCAGGGACAGGAGCTAACACCGGGGAGCTGTTTTTT. Protein sequence: CASSSGTGANTGELFF.

The sample holds a few counts of this clone. The chain carries TRBV7-9 and TRBJ1-6; D is possibly TRBD1 (5 bases). Germline values: CDR1 SEHNR, CDR2 FQNEAQ (reference sequence). The length of the CDR3 is 14 residues. The V gene lost 5 bases and the J gene lost 10 bases, with 15 bases spanning the gap. CDR3 sequence reads: CASSLNRKASPLHF. Written as DNA, the CDR3 is TGTGCCAGCAGCCTCAACAGGAAGGCCTCACCCCTCCACTTT.

This clone occurred a few times. This sequence joins TRBV6-2 or TRBV6-3 and TRBJ2-1; a possible D gene is TRBD1 (5 bases). The CDR3 spans 13 residues. The germline V and J ends were trimmed by 5 bases and 3 bases, with 8 bases remaining between them. Per germline, CDR1 MNHEY and CDR2 SVGEGT. In nucleotides, the CDR3 is TGTGCCAGCAGTGCTGACAGCTACAATGAGCAGTTCTTC. Protein sequence: CASSADSYNEQFF.

The rearrangement links TRBV19 to TRBJ1-1, with D perhaps TRBD1 (5 bases). Germline CDR1 LNHDA, CDR2 SQIVND (reference sequence). The CDR3 runs 16 residues. V was clipped by 2 bases and J by 7 bases, with 20 bases between them. This CDR3 reads CASSILGPPALIEAFF. The CDR3 nucleotides read TGTGCCAGTAGTATACTGGGACCTCCGGCACTAATTGAAGCTTTCTTT.